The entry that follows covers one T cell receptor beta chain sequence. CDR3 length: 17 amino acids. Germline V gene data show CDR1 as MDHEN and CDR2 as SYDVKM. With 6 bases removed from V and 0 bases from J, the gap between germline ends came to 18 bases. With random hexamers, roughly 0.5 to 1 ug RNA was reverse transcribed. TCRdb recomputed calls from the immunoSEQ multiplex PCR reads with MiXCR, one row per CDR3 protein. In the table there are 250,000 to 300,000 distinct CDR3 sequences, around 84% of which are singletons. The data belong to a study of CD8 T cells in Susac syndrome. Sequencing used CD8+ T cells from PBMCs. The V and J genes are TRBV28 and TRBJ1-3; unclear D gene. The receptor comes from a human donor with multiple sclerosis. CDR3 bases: TGTGCCAGCAGCAGACCCCCTGGCAGCTACTCTGGAAACACCATATATTTT. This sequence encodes CASSRPPGSYSGNTIYF.